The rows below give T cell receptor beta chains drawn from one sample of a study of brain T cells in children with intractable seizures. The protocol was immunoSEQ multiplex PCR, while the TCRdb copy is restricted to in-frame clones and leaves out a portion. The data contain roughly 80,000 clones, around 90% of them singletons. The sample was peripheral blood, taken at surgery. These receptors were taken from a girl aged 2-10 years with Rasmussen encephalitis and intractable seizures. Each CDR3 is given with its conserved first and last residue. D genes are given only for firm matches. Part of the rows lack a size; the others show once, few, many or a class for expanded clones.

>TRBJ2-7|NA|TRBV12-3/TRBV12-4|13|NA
TGTGCCAGCAGTTTCGACAGCGAGTACGAGCAGTACTTC
CASSFDSEYEQYF
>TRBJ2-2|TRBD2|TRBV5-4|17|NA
TGTGCCAGCAGCTTGTGGATTGGTGGGAGGGGAACCGGGGAGCTGTTTTTT
CASSLWIGGRGTGELFF
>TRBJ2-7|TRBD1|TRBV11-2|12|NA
TGTGCCATAGAAGGGACAGGCGACGAGCAGTACTTC
CAIEGTGDEQYF
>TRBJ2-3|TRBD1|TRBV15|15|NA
TGTGCCACCAGCAGAGAACGAACAGGGGTAGATACGCAGTATTTT
CATSRERTGVDTQYF
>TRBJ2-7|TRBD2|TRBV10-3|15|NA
TGTGCCATCAGTGAGATGGCGGGAGGGTCCTACGAGCAGTACTTC
CAISEMAGGSYEQYF
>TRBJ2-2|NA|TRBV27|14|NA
TGTGCCAGCAATGAAAGGGGCAGGACCGGGGAGCTGTTTTTT
CASNERGRTGELFF
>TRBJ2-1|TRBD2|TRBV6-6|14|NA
TGTGCCAGCGAAGCCGTAGCGGGCTCTGGTGAGCAGTTCTTC
CASEAVAGSGEQFF
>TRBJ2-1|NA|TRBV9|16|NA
TGTGCCAGCAGCGTAGCTCCTAGAACCTCCTACAATGAGCAGTTCTTC
CASSVAPRTSYNEQFF
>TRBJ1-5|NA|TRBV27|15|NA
TGTGCCAGCAGTTTGTCGACAGGCGAGGGTCAGCCCCAGCATTTT
CASSLSTGEGQPQHF
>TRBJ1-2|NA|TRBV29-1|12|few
TGCAGCGTTGACCTAAGTCTTTATGGCTACACCTTC
CSVDLSLYGYTF
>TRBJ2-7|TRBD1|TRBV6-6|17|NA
TGTGCCAGCAGTCGAGCGTCCCCCGGACAGGGGTCCTACGAGCAGTACTTC
CASSRASPGQGSYEQYF